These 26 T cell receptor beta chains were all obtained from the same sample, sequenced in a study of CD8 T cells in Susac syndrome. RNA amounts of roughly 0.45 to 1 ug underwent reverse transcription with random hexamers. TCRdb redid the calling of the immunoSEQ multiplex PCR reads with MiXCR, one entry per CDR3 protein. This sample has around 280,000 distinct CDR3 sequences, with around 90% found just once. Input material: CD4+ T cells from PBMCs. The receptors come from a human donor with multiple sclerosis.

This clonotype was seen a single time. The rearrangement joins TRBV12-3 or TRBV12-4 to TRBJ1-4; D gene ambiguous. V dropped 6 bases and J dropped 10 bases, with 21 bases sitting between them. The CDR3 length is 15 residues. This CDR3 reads CASSPDRVDPGKLFF. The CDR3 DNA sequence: TGTGCCAGCAGCCCGGATCGGGTCGACCCAGGAAAACTGTTTTTT.

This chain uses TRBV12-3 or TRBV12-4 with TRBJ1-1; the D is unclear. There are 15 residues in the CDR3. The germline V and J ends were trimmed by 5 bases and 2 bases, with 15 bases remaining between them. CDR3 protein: CASSPGDIINTEAFF. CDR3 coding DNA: TGTGCCAGCAGTCCAGGTGACATAATTAACACTGAAGCTTTCTTT.

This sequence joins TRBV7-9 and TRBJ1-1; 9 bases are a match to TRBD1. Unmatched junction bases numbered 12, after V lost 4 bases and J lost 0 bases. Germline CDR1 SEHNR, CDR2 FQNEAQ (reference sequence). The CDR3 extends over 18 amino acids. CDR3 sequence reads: CASSSITDRGRMNTEAFF. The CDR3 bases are TGTGCCAGCAGCTCGATCACCGACAGGGGGAGGATGAACACTGAAGCTTTCTTT.

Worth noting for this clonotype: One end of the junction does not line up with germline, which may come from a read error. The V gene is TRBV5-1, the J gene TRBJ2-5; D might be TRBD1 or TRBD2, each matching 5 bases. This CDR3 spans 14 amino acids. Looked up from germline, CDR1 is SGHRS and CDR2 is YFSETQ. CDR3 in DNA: TGCGTCAGCAGTAGTCAGGGACGGAGAGAGACCCAGTACTTC. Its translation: CVSSSQGRRETQYF.

The CDR3 is CASSQAPGTEAFF. For the CDR3, the DNA is TGTGCCAGCAGCCAAGCCCCGGGGACTGAAGCTTTCTTT. The chain recombines TRBV3-1 with TRBJ1-1; D gene uncertain. This CDR3 comprises 13 residues. Trimming stripped 1 base from V and 5 bases from J, with 8 bases between. The germline V gene encodes CDR1 LGHDT and CDR2 YNNKEL (reference sequence).

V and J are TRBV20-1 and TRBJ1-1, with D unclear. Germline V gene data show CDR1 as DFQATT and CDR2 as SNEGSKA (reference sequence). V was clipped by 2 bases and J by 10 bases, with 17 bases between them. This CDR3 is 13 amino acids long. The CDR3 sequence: CSARPTRSIGAFF. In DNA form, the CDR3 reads TGCAGTGCTAGACCTACTAGGAGTATCGGAGCTTTCTTT.

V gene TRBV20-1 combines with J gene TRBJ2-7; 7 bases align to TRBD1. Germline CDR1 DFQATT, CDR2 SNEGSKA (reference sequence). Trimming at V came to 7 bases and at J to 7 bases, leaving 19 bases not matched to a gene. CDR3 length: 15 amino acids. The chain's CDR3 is CSVQPNRGPRLEQYF. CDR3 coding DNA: TGCAGTGTACAACCTAACAGGGGCCCCAGATTGGAGCAGTACTTC.

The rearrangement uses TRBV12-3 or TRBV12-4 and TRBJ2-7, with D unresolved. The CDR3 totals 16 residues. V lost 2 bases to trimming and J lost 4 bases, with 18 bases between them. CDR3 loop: CASSLYGRTSTYEQYF. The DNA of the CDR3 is TGTGCCAGCAGTTTATACGGGCGCACCTCTACGTACGAGCAGTACTTC.

CDR3 nucleotides: TGTGCCAGCAGCCAAGACCAAAACAGGGGGGCTGAAGCTTTCTTT. Translating gives CASSQDQNRGAEAFF. The chain couples TRBV9 to TRBJ1-1; 8 bases match TRBD1. The CDR3 length is 15 residues. V lost 4 bases, J lost 6 bases, and 11 bases stayed unmatched. The V gene's germline CDR1 is SGDLS and CDR2 YYNGEE.

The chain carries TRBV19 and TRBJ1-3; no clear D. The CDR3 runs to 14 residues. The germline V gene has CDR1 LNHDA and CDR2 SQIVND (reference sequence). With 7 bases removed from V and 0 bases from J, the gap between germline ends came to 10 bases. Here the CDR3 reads CASKLGISGNTIYF. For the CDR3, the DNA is TGTGCCAGTAAACTGGGCATCTCTGGAAACACCATATATTTT.

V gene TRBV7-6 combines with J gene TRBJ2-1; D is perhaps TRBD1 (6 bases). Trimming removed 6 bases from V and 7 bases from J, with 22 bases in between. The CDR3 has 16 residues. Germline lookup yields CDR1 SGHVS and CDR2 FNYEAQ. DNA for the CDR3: TGTGCCAGCAGTCATCCCTACAGGGTCGGAGGAAATGAGCAGTTCTTC. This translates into CASSHPYRVGGNEQFF.

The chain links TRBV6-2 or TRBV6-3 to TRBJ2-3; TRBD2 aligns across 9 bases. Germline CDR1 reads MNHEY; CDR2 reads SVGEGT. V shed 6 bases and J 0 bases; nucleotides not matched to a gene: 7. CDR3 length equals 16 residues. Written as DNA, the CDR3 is TGTGCCAGCAGCTACGAGCTAGCGGGGAGCACAGATACGCAGTATTTT. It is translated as CASSYELAGSTDTQYF.

CDR3 sequence: CASSFLWNTEAFF. The CDR3 region has the DNA TGTGCCAGCAGTTTCTTGTGGAACACTGAAGCTTTCTTT. This chain uses TRBV12-3 or TRBV12-4 with TRBJ1-1; the D is unclear. This CDR3 comprises 13 residues. V shed 3 bases and J shed 1 base, with 6 bases lying between them.

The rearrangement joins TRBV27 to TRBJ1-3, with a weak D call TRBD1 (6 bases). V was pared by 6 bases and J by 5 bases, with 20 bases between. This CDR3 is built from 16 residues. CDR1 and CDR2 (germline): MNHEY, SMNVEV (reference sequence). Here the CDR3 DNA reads TGTGCCAGCAGCTCCTCAGGGGTTTCGTCCAGAAACACCATATATTTT. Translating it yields CASSSSGVSSRNTIYF.

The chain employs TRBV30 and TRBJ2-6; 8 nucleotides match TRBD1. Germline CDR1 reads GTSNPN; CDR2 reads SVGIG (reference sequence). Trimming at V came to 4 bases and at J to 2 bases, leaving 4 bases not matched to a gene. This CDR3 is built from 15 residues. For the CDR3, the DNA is TGTGCCTGGACAGGGGGCTTAACTGGGGCCAACGTCCTGACTTTC. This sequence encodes CAWTGGLTGANVLTF.

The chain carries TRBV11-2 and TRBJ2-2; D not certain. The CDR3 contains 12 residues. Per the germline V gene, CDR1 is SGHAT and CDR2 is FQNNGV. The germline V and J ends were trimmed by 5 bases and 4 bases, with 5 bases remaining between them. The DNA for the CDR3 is TGTGCCAGCAGCCCCGTCACCGGGGAGCTGTTTTTT. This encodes CASSPVTGELFF.

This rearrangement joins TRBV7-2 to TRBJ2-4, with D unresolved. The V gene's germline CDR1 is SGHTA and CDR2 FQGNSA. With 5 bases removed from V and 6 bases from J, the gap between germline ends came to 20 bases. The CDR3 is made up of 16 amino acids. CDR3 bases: TGTGCCAGCAGCCCCGGTCCCGATCCCGCACGAAACATTCAGTACTTC. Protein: CASSPGPDPARNIQYF.

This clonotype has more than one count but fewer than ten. CDR3 sequence (DNA): TGTGCCAGCAGTTCCCTAGCGGGAGGTGGCAATGAGCAGTTCTTC. Translation gives CASSSLAGGGNEQFF. V and J are TRBV27 and TRBJ2-1; 11 bases line up with TRBD2. Germline V gene data show CDR1 as MNHEY and CDR2 as SMNVEV (reference sequence). The CDR3 is made up of 15 amino acids. V shed 4 bases and J 6 bases; nucleotides not matched to a gene: 5.

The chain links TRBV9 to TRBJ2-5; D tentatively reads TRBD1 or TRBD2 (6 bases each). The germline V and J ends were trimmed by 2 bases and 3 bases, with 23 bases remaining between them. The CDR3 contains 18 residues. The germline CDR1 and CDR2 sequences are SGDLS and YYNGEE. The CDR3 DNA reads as TGTGCCAGCAGCGTGAGGCCCATGGGGGGCCGCACGAAAGAGACCCAGTACTTC. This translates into CASSVRPMGGRTKETQYF. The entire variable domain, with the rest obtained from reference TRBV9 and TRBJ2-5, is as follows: DSGVTQTPKHLITATGQRVTLRCSPRSGDLSVYWYQQSLDQGLQFLIQYYNGEERAKGNILERFSAQQFPDLHSELNLSSLELGDSALYFCASSVRPMGGRTKETQYFGPGTRLLVL.

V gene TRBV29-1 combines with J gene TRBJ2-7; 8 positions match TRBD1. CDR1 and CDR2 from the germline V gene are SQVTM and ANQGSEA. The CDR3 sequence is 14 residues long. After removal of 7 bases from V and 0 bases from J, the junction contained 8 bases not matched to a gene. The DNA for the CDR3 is TGCAGCGCCGGACAGGGTAGGGGCTCCTACGAGCAGTACTTC. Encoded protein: CSAGQGRGSYEQYF.

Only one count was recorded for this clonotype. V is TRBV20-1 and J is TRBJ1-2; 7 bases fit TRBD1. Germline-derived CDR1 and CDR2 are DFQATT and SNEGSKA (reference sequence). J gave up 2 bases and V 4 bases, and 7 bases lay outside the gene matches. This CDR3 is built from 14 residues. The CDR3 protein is CSAILDRQNYGYTF. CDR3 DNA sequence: TGCAGTGCTATCCTGGACAGGCAGAACTATGGCTACACCTTC.

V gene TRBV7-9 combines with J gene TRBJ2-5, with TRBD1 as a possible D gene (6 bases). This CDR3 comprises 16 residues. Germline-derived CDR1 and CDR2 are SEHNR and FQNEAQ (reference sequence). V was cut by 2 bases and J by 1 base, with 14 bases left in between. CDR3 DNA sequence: TGTGCCAGCAGCTTAAAGCCACAGGGACGCCAAGAGACCCAGTACTTC. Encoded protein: CASSLKPQGRQETQYF.

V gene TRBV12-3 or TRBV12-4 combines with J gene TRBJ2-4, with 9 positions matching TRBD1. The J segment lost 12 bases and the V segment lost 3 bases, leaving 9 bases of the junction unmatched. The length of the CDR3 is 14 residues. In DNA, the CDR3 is TGTGCCAGCAGTTTCAGCCCCCACAGGGGGCATCAGTACTTC. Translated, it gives CASSFSPHRGHQYF.

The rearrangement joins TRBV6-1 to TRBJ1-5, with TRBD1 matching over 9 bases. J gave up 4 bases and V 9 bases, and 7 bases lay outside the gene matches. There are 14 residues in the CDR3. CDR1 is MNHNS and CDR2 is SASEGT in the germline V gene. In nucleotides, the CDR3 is TGTGCCAGTAGACTCGGGACAGGGAATCAGCCCCAGCATTTT. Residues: CASRLGTGNQPQHF.

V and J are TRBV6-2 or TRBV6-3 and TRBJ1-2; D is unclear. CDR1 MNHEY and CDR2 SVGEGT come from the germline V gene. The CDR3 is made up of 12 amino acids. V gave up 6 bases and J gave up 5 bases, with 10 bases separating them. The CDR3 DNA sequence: TGTGCCAGCAGAAGACCTTCGTATGGCTACACCTTC. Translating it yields CASRRPSYGYTF.

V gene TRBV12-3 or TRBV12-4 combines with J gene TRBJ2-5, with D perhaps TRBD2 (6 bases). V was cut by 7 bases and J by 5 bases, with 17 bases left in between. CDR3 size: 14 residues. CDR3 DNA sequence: TGTGCCAGCAACCCATTCGGGGGTAGTGAGACCCAGTACTTC. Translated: CASNPFGGSETQYF.